Here is one T cell receptor beta chain with its context. Its antigen is as yet unknown. This sample is drawn from a study of cytomegalovirus exposure and HLA in healthy donors. Findings of the study overall: In an earlier analysis, most TCR beta V segments were productive about 90% or about 30% of the time. An assumption of roughly uniform sequencing depth across donors underlay the presence/absence analyses. Association of 16,951 TCR beta sequences with HLA alleles was found at 0.05 false discovery rate in a later analysis.

13 Jbeta primers and 60 Vbeta primers were used for the PCR. TCRdb keeps only in-frame clones here, not all; method: immunoSEQ multiplex PCR. Altogether fewer than 150,000 clones are present, roughly 78% being singletons, with the ten largest covering 1%. Sequenced input: PBMCs. The TCR originated in a man aged 40-49 years in good health and CMV-seronegative.

In nucleotides, the CDR3 is TGCGCCAGCAGCCAAGAAGAGGGCACCCCGGAGCAGTACTTC. The encoded protein is CASSQEEGTPEQYF. This chain joins TRBV4-1 and TRBJ2-7; TRBD2 is a possible D gene (5 bases). The CDR3 length is 14 residues. Germline V gene sequence: CDR1 MGHRA, CDR2 YSYEKL. Trimming shortened V by 0 bases and J by 7 bases, and 13 bases separated the two germline ends.